Described below is a single T cell receptor beta chain sequence and its context. Its cognate antigen has yet to be identified. Per-base quality was not reported, and no clone a single base away is much larger than it. V sheds 0 bases and J sheds 2 bases, leaving 11 bases between their ends. Measured from the cysteine to the phenylalanine, the CDR3 is 15 residues long. Only CDR3 DNA remains: 45 bases, in frame from the first base. The germline V gene (reference sequence) sets CDR1 to GTSNPN and CDR2 to SVGIG. The source of the sample is a study of regulatory T cells in long-lasting Graves disease (dated by TCRdb to the early 2020s). For the wider study: Newly diagnosed Graves' disease patients had taken antithyroid drugs for less than 3 months. Patients with persistent Graves' disease were compared with patients with newly diagnosed Graves' disease using TCR sequencing and RNA sequencing of peripheral blood. A total of around 35 samples were covered by TCR sequencing, comprising approximately 13 persistent and approximately 20 newly diagnosed Graves' disease patients. The study was conducted in China and was registered as a clinical trial. Study-wide conclusions, independent of this receptor: Persistent disease showed preferential use of TRBV28, TRBJ1-2 and TRBJ2-5, whereas newly diagnosed disease favored TRBV20-1 and TRBJ2-1. Patients with persistent disease shared more public clonotypes (approximately 2,500) than newly diagnosed patients did (around 980). The authors acknowledged the small sample size as a limitation that may reduce accuracy. Because the primary lesion, thyroid tissue, could not be accessed, the study looked at peripheral blood alone. Sequencing and analysis were limited to the TCR beta chain. Persistent Graves' disease patients showed lower TCR Shannon entropy and fewer highly expanded clones than newly diagnosed patients, suggesting clonal expansion.

What this sample's time point label stands for: newly diagnosed GD, antithyroid drugs for less than 3 months. For both TCR sequencing and RNA sequencing, RNA was extracted from PBMCs using TRIzol. The diagnosis of Graves' disease was made according to American Thyroid Association guidelines. The patients came from an endocrinology department in Xi'an, China. Each patient gave approximately 8.8 milliliters of peripheral blood, collected in an EDTA anticoagulant tube. Ficoll Paque Plus density gradient separation was used to isolate PBMCs, and no further T cell sorting was done. An Agilent 2100 Bioanalyzer and agarose gel were used to check RNA quality, and a NanoDrop 2000 was used to measure RNA concentration. Libraries were built with multiplex PCR. Data came from an Illumina HiSeq 4000. TCR beta libraries were built with iRepertoire HTBI primers and Arm-PCR amplification of CDR3 regions. Gel purification was performed on PCR products prior to sequencing. The source study handled its data this way. Gene usage analysis of CDR3 amino acid clonotypes used the roughly 60 TRBV and more than 13 TRBJ segments found across samples. COPE and FqMerger were used to merge filtered high-quality paired reads into contigs. BLAST was used to align contigs to the IMGT TRBV, TRBD and TRBJ reference genes, and CDR3 was defined following IMGT. Any clonotype with a frequency above 0.1% was classified as a highly expanded clone. Repertoire diversity was measured by Shannon entropy, and V-J evenness by the Gini coefficient. A clonotype found in more than one individual was treated as public. TCRdb reworked the public reads: Q25 trimming with fastp, MiXCR clone assembly, productive beta chains retained. Identical CDR3 proteins give one entry, which carries the most common genes and DNA. V and J calls and clone size were set by TCRdb, not the authors. The sample has about 400,000 distinct CDR3 sequences on record, around 15% of them singletons. The ten largest clones add up to 22% of the sample.

The chain is encoded by TRBV30 joined to TRBJ1-3; the best D guess is TRBD1, with 5 bases matching. This material consisted of peripheral blood mononuclear cells (PBMCs), taken at new diagnosis, from a patient treated with antithyroid drugs. This TCR was sampled from a female donor with Graves disease. The CDR3 here reads CAWSVLPGPGNTIYF. In nucleotides, the sequence is TGTGCCTGGAGTGTACTCCCAGGGCCTGGAAACACCATATATTTT.